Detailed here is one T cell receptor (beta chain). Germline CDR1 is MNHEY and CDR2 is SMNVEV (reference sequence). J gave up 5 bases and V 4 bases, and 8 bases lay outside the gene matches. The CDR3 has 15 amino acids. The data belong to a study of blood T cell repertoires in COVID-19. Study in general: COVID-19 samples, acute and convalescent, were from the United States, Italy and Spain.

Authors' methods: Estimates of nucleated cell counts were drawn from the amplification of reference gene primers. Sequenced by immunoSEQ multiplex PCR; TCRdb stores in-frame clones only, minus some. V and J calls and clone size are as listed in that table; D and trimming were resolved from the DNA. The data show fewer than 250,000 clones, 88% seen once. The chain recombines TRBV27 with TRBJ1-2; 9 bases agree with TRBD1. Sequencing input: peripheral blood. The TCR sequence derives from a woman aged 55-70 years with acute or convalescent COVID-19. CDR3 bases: TGTGCCAGCAGTTCCGTGGGGACAGGGTCATATGGCTACACCTTC. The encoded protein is CASSSVGTGSYGYTF.